Each of the 13 T cell receptor beta chains below was sequenced from the same sample in a study of T cells after yellow fever vaccination. MiXCR, applied by TCRdb to the 5' RACE reads, yields one record per CDR3 protein. The data hold some 300,000 distinct CDR3 sequences, with around 4% observed a single time. Material: PBMCs, obtained on the day of the yellow fever booster vaccination. The source of these receptors is a man between 18 and 29 years old who received the YFV17D yellow fever vaccine.

This clonotype occurred many times. The rearrangement links TRBV4-1 to TRBJ2-5; D uncertain. There are 14 residues in the CDR3. V shed 3 bases and J shed 2 bases, with 10 bases lying between them. Germline V gene lookup returns CDR1 MGHRA and CDR2 YSYEKL. CDR3 amino acids: CASSHLLGQETQYF. CDR3 nucleotides: TGCGCCAGCAGCCACCTCCTCGGTCAAGAGACCCAGTACTTC.

This clonotype was seen more than once but under ten times. This rearrangement joins TRBV7-9 to TRBJ2-3; TRBD2 matches 9 bases. The CDR3 spans 16 residues. J was trimmed by 6 bases and V by 8 bases; bases with no gene match: 15. Germline lookup yields CDR1 SEHNR and CDR2 FQNEAQ (reference sequence). The chain's CDR3 is CASSRALAGWQDTQYF. For the CDR3, the DNA is TGTGCCAGCTCAAGGGCCCTAGCGGGGTGGCAGGATACGCAGTATTTT.

The rearrangement joins TRBV4-2 to TRBJ1-3; D unresolved. The CDR3 has 17 residues. Trimming pared 0 bases from V and 0 bases from J, leaving 12 bases between. Germline V gene sequence: CDR1 LGHNA, CDR2 YNFKEQ. The CDR3 region has the DNA TGTGCCAGCAGCCAAGACTTGGGCAGAAGCTCTGGAAACACCATATATTTT. This gives the protein CASSQDLGRSSGNTIYF.

This clonotype was counted a few times. The chain couples TRBV11-2 to TRBJ1-5; D remains unclear. The ends were cut back, 1 base at V and 3 bases at J, with 4 bases in the middle. The CDR3 is made up of 13 amino acids. In germline, CDR1 is SGHAT, CDR2 FQNNGV. The CDR3 DNA sequence: TGTGCCAGCAGCTTAGTGGACAATCAGCCCCAGCATTTT. Translating it yields CASSLVDNQPQHF.

This clonotype was seen ten or more times. The chain combines TRBV4-3 with TRBJ2-5, with D possibly matching TRBD2 (6 bases). V gave up 1 base and J gave up 0 bases, with 15 bases separating them. Germline-derived CDR1 and CDR2 are LGHNA and YSLEER. The CDR3 loop spans 17 amino acids. In nucleotides, the CDR3 is TGCGCCAGCAGCCAAGCCCCCCGCCGGGAGTACCAAGAGACCCAGTACTTC. Protein sequence: CASSQAPRREYQETQYF.

The chain is built from TRBV28 and TRBJ2-3; TRBD1 might be the D (6 bases). V lost 6 bases and J 6 bases, leaving 10 bases between the germline ends. The germline gives CDR1 MDHEN, CDR2 SYDVKM. The CDR3 totals 12 residues. The CDR3 reads CASSTGMDTQYF. Written as DNA, the CDR3 is TGTGCCAGCAGCACAGGGATGGATACGCAGTATTTT.

The chain employs TRBV7-2 and TRBJ1-3; TRBD1 agrees at 7 bases. CDR3 length: 15 amino acids. CDR1 and CDR2 (germline): SGHTA, FQGNSA. With V trimmed by 7 bases and J by 4 bases, 10 bases remained unmatched. Here the CDR3 DNA reads TGTGCCAGCACCGGTTCCAGGGGGAACGGAAACACCATATATTTT. Translated: CASTGSRGNGNTIYF. Full variable domain (rest looked up from reference TRBV7-2 and TRBJ1-3): GAGVSQSPSNKVTEKGKDVELRCDPISGHTALYWYRQSLGQGLEFLIYFQGNSAPDKSGLPSDRFSAERTGGSVSTLTIQRTQQEDSAVYLCASTGSRGNGNTIYFGEGSWLTVV.

This clonotype was seen more than once but under ten times. V is TRBV12-5 and J is TRBJ1-1; no firm D call. The V end was cut by 3 bases, the J end by 0 bases, with 11 bases between. The CDR3 consists of 15 residues. From germline, CDR1 is LGHNT and CDR2 FRNRAP. In nucleotides, the CDR3 is TGTGCTAGTGGTTTTAGTCCAGACCTGAACACTGAAGCTTTCTTT. This codes for CASGFSPDLNTEAFF.

This clonotype turned up a few times. V gene TRBV20-1 combines with J gene TRBJ2-1, with 10 nucleotides matching TRBD2. V gave up 3 bases and J gave up 8 bases; unmatched junction bases: 10. This CDR3 is 15 amino acids long. Germline CDR1 DFQATT, CDR2 SNEGSKA (reference sequence). The CDR3 DNA reads as TGCAGTGCTAGGATCAGCGGGGGGGCCGAGGATGAGCAGTTCTTC. Amino acids: CSARISGGAEDEQFF.

This clonotype showed up many times. This chain joins TRBV5-1 and TRBJ2-1; 7 bases map to TRBD2. Germline V gene sequence: CDR1 SGHRS, CDR2 YFSETQ. This CDR3 has 18 amino acids. The V and J ends lost 4 bases and 1 base, in that order; junction bases with no gene match: 14. The CDR3 region has the DNA TGCGCCAGCAGCCCCTGGGGGGGTGTCAGAGTATCCTACAATGAGCAGTTCTTC. This translates into CASSPWGGVRVSYNEQFF.

V usage is TRBV7-9 and J usage is TRBJ2-7; D is perhaps TRBD1 (5 bases). The CDR3 consists of 15 residues. CDR1 is SEHNR, CDR2 FQNEAQ, per germline (reference sequence). Deletions cut 1 base from V and 4 bases from J, with 14 bases between. CDR3 region: CASSLVQGSKYEQYV. Here the CDR3 DNA reads TGTGCCAGCAGCTTAGTTCAGGGAAGTAAGTACGAGCAGTACGTC.

The chain is built from TRBV11-2 and TRBJ1-2; D remains unclear. This CDR3 has 15 amino acids. CDR1 is SGHAT and CDR2 is FQNNGV in the germline V gene. Trimming stripped 1 base from V and 3 bases from J, with 12 bases between. The CDR3 DNA reads TGTGCCAGCAGCTTAGTCCCAGGCGGTCACTATGGCTACACCTTC. It is translated as CASSLVPGGHYGYTF. Based on the CDR3 plus reference TRBV11-2 and TRBJ1-2, the full variable domain is EAGVAQSPRYKIIEKRQSVAFWCNPISGHATLYWYQQILGQGPKLLIQFQNNGVVDDSQLPKDRFSAERLKGVDSTLKIQPAKLEDSAVYLCASSLVPGGHYGYTFGSGTRLTVV.

This clonotype was observed many times. The V and J genes are TRBV11-1 and TRBJ2-5, with 9 bases identical to TRBD2. Germline loops: CDR1 SGHAT, CDR2 FQDESV (reference sequence). The CDR3 is 14 residues long. V lost 3 bases, J lost 6 bases, and 5 bases stayed unmatched. The CDR3 is CASSLGLAGKTQYF. DNA of the CDR3: TGTGCCAGCAGCTTGGGCCTAGCGGGGAAGACCCAGTACTTC.